Included here is one T cell receptor (beta chain) sequence, with context. Its recognized antigen is unknown. Base qualities are not recorded, but no much larger clone differs from it by a single base. Patients with a history of autoimmune disease or receiving systemic immunosuppression were excluded from the trial. Peripheral blood for TCR sequencing was collected from all dose cohorts at baseline, on cycle 4 day 1, and on cycle 7 day 1. Samples came from an open-label, multicenter, first-in-human phase I dose-escalation trial of ivuxolimab. Adults with locally advanced or metastatic melanoma, renal cell, hepatocellular, or head and neck squamous cell carcinoma were enrolled in the trial. Before TCR sequencing, CD4+ T cells and CD8+ T cells from peripheral blood were sorted into separate populations. This sample is part of a study of OX40 agonist ivuxolimab in advanced cancers. In terms of the full investigation: Ivuxolimab, which targeted the costimulatory receptor OX40 (CD134), was an agonistic, fully human IgG2 monoclonal antibody. Among the roughly 50 dose-escalation patients, around 19 had hepatocellular carcinoma, about 15 melanoma, 9 renal cell carcinoma and 9 head and neck cancer. The dose-escalation cohort was about 83% male with a mean age of about 60 years, ranging from roughly 23 to 80. Intravenous ivuxolimab was administered to patients every 2 weeks at six dose levels: 0.01, 0.1, 0.3, 1.5, 3 and 10 mg/kg. Patients were allowed to have had prior anti-PD-1, anti-PD-L1 or anti-CTLA-4 therapy, and around 40% of the dose-escalation patients had previously received checkpoint inhibitors. Partial responses occurred in three dose-escalation patients, of whom one had hepatocellular carcinoma and two had cutaneous melanoma. Peripheral TCRbeta sequencing aimed to test whether ivuxolimab altered TCR sequence diversity and caused clonal T-cell expansion. The monotherapy dose-escalation portion (N ≈ 50 patients) of the phase I ivuxolimab trial is reported in the paper.

As encoded in the germline V gene, CDR1 is SGHVS while CDR2 is FNYEAQ. V lost 2 bases and J lost 1 base; the stretch between them is 17 bases long. The CDR3 goes from the cysteine to the phenylalanine over 18 residues. Only the CDR3 region is kept as DNA, spanning 54 bases read in frame from base 1. On the study overall, not on this receptor specifically: In the 0.1-3.0 mg/kg groups, partial responders were among the patients with the lowest normalized peripheral clonal expansion, particularly in CD8+ T cells. Clonal expansion of both CD4+ and CD8+ blood T cells was observed from baseline to week 6 at doses 0.1 to 3.0 mg/kg. Low levels of normalized T-cell clonal expansion were also shown by some nonresponding patients. After ivuxolimab, expanded clones were on average more numerous among CD8+ T cells than among CD4+ T cells. The antigen specificity of the clonally expanded peripheral T cells was not determined.

For sequencing of the TCRbeta CDR3 region, genomic DNA was extracted from the sorted cells. The immunoSEQ Assay was used to sequence the TCRbeta CDR3 regions. TCRdb stores this immuneACCESS table with in-frame sequences only. Part of the clones is absent; in the studies checked, under half of the shortfall reflects unresolved V genes, and no reason is known for the rest. This sample gives about 74,000 clones in total; roughly 82% of them show up just once. The ten largest make up around 6.9% of the sample. The TCR was taken from an adult with an advanced solid tumor such as melanoma, head and neck, liver or kidney cancer. The chain joins TRBV7-6 to TRBJ2-2, with TRBD2 perhaps the D gene, on 5 matching bases. Material: CD4+ or CD8+ T cells sorted from blood, obtained in a trial of the OX40 agonist ivuxolimab. The nucleotide sequence reads TGTGCCAGCAGCTTACCGGGGATCATAGGAAGGAACACCGGGGAGCTGTTTTTT. It translates to CASSLPGIIGRNTGELFF.